These 8 T cell receptor beta chains originate from one sample sequenced in a study of Graves' ophthalmopathy and Graves' hyperthyroidism. From RNA, the CDR3 regions of TCR beta chains were amplified and sequenced. HTBI primers served in a first-round RT-PCR, which a second-round multiplex PCR followed. TCRdb itself ran the multiplex PCR reads through MiXCR, one entry per CDR3 protein. The sample yields some 380,000 distinct CDR3 sequences, about 16% seen once. Sequencing was carried out using peripheral blood. Receptors originate from a woman under 30 with stable Graves' hyperthyroidism.

In nucleotides, the CDR3 is TGTGCCAGCAGTTACGGCGGGATCCGGCAAGAGACCCAGTACTTC. It codes for CASSYGGIRQETQYF. The V and J genes are TRBV6-2 or TRBV6-3 and TRBJ2-5; D might be TRBD2 (6 bases). This CDR3 is 15 amino acids long. The germline gives CDR1 MNHEY, CDR2 SVGEGT. V lost 2 bases to trimming and J lost 2 bases, with 12 bases between them.

The rearrangement joins TRBV7-9 to TRBJ2-5; D unresolved. Germline assignment: CDR1 SEHNR and CDR2 FQNEAQ (reference sequence). The CDR3 has 15 residues. Trimming left V 5 bases short and J 3 bases short, with 16 bases between. The DNA for the CDR3 is TGTGCCAGCAGCACCCCAGGATTAACTGAAGAGACCCAGTACTTC. Its translation: CASSTPGLTEETQYF.

This clonotype came up many times. V is TRBV20-1 and J is TRBJ1-1; D unclear. V lost 5 bases and J lost 3, with 7 bases in between. The CDR3 contains 11 residues. From germline, CDR1 is DFQATT and CDR2 SNEGSKA (reference sequence). CDR3 residues: CSASKDTEAFF. The CDR3, as DNA: TGCAGTGCTTCGAAGGACACTGAAGCTTTCTTT.

In its sample, this clonotype was seen many times. V is TRBV6-6 and J is TRBJ2-7; no definite D call. Between the trimmed V and J ends, which lost 6 bases and 6 bases, there was a span of 12 bases. Germline CDR1 and CDR2: MNHNY and SVGAGI (reference sequence). This CDR3 has 12 residues. The CDR3 sequence is CASRIQEGEQYF. CDR3 in DNA: TGTGCCAGCAGGATTCAGGAAGGCGAGCAGTACTTC.

This clonotype was seen many times. The chain employs TRBV6-1 and TRBJ1-5; D not resolved. The V gene lost 8 bases and the J gene lost 0 bases, with 17 bases spanning the gap. CDR1 is MNHNS and CDR2 is SASEGT in the germline V gene. The CDR3 loop spans 16 amino acids. CDR3 in DNA: TGTGCCAGCCGGGGAGGGCGAACCTATAGCAATCAGCCCCAGCATTTT. Translation: CASRGGRTYSNQPQHF.

The sample holds many counts of this clonotype. The CDR3 protein is CASRPGQGYYTF. CDR3 coding DNA: TGTGCCAGCAGACCGGGACAGGGGTACTACACCTTC. This chain joins TRBV6-2 or TRBV6-3 and TRBJ1-2, with 10 bases fitting TRBD1. The CDR3 is made up of 12 amino acids. Trimming cost V 6 bases and J 10 bases; bases outside gene matches: 5. Looked up from germline, CDR1 is MNHEY and CDR2 is SVGEGT.

This clonotype came up many times. This rearrangement joins TRBV5-8 to TRBJ1-6; 7 bases fit TRBD1. This CDR3 spans 16 amino acids. Per the germline V gene, CDR1 is SGHTS and CDR2 is YDEGEE. The V segment lost 0 bases and the J segment 2 bases; nucleotides outside the gene matches: 2. The CDR3 protein is CASSLEGGAYNSPLHF. The CDR3 DNA sequence: TGTGCCAGCAGCTTGGAAGGGGGCGCCTATAATTCACCCCTCCACTTT. The complete variable domain, with remaining parts taken from reference TRBV5-8 and TRBJ1-6, reads EAGVTQSPTHLIKTRGQQATLRCSPISGHTSVYWYQQALGLGLQFLLWYDEGEERNRGNFPPRFSGRQFPNYSSELNVNALELEDSALYLCASSLEGGAYNSPLHFGNGTRLTVT.

This chain joins TRBV15 and TRBJ2-5; tentatively, D is TRBD1 or TRBD2 (5 bases each). Germline CDR1 is LNHNV and CDR2 is YYDKDF (reference sequence). The CDR3 consists of 13 residues. V lost 6 bases and J 5 bases, leaving 13 bases between the germline ends. CDR3 DNA: TGTGCCACCAGTATGTTTGGGGGTGAGACCCAGTACTTC. Encoded protein: CATSMFGGETQYF.